This T cell receptor beta chain was documented in a study of identical twins. Broader study findings: Modelling approaches yielded underestimates of out-of-frame TCR alpha sharing between monozygotic twins. In drawing conclusions, the study used cross-sectional statistical analysis and did not follow the same donors.

Healthy Caucasians supplied all donations. The CDR3 loop spans 15 amino acids. With V trimmed by 7 bases and J by 9 bases, 13 bases remained unmatched. On this clonotype itself: Its cognate antigen is unknown.

Template switching, a step in the protocol, added a universal primer site, and cDNA carried unique molecular identifiers. TCRdb independently ran MiXCR on the 5' RACE reads; one entry per CDR3 protein. This sample has around 450,000 distinct CDR3 sequences, with 14% found just once. The same sample was also studied in work on yellow fever vaccine responses in identical twins.

This receptor was obtained from a woman aged 18-30 years in good health. The material sequenced was CD4+ T cells sorted from blood. This chain joins TRBV12-3 or TRBV12-4 and TRBJ2-1; 9 bases align to TRBD2. This CDR3 reads CASIPRSSGSVEQFF. The CDR3 bases are TGTGCCAGCATCCCCCGGAGTAGCGGGAGTGTTGAGCAGTTCTTC.